The clone carrying this T cell receptor beta chain has ten or more counts. The data derive from a study of T cell repertoires in cytomegalovirus infection. Study details: An indication of both CMV infection and matching HLA type came from public TCR beta signatures.

TCRdb re-called the reads through MiXCR, storing one row per CDR3 protein. The table records 310,000 or so distinct CDR3 sequences, roughly a tenth of them present only once. Germline V CDR1 and CDR2: MNHEY, SVGEGT. The CDR3 length is 15 residues. V lost 6 bases, J lost 3 bases, and 7 bases stayed unmatched. The specimen sequenced was PBMCs. This clonotype was sampled from a human donor in good health (CMV status not recorded). Some clones in this sample may be carry-over from other donors' samples. The V call is TRBV6-2 or TRBV6-3, the J call TRBJ2-1; TRBD2 matches 8 bases. The CDR3 sequence is CASRVAGKNYNEQFF. CDR3 in DNA: TGTGCCAGCAGAGTAGCGGGGAAAAACTACAATGAGCAGTTCTTC.